The 21 T cell receptor beta chains given below trace back to one sample, sequenced in a study of regulatory T cells in long-lasting Graves disease. For TCR beta, libraries came from iRepertoire HTBI primers and Arm-PCR of CDR3 regions. MiXCR, run by TCRdb on the multiplex PCR reads, gives a single entry per CDR3 protein. Here the sample spans around 500,000 distinct CDR3 sequences, around 16% being singletons. Indicated time point: newly diagnosed GD, antithyroid drugs for less than 3 months. Extracted PBMC RNA gave rise to the TCR library. These data were likewise used in another study, on T cells in Graves' hyperthyroidism and ophthalmopathy.

The starting material was peripheral blood mononuclear cells (PBMCs), obtained at new diagnosis, from a patient treated with antithyroid drugs. The receptors were sampled from a woman in her forties or fifties with Graves disease.

The chain combines TRBV7-4 with TRBJ2-3; 11 nucleotides match TRBD1. CDR3 length: 18 amino acids. Trimming removed 4 bases from V and 3 bases from J; junction bases left unmatched: 12. Germline values: CDR1 SGHVT, CDR2 SQSDAQ. The CDR3 reads CASSSGAGQGVETDTQYF. The CDR3 bases are TGTGCCAGCAGCTCCGGAGCGGGACAGGGGGTCGAAACAGATACGCAGTATTTT.

This clonotype has more than one count but fewer than ten. The V and J genes are TRBV19 and TRBJ1-1, with a weak D call TRBD1 (6 bases). V was pared by 9 bases and J by 0 bases, with 14 bases between. The CDR3 has 14 amino acids. Germline loops: CDR1 LNHDA, CDR2 SQIVND (reference sequence). The CDR3 sequence: CASRNRALNTEAFF. The DNA for the CDR3 is TGTGCCAGCAGAAACAGGGCCCTGAACACTGAAGCTTTCTTT. The full variable domain, completed using reference TRBV19 and TRBJ1-1, is DGGITQSPKYLFRKEGQNVTLSCEQNLNHDAMYWYRQDPGQGLRLIYYSQIVNDFQKGDIAEGYSVSREKKESFPLTVTSAQKNPTAFYLCASRNRALNTEAFFGQGTRLTVV.

The chain uses TRBV2 and TRBJ1-1; 7 bases fit TRBD1. CDR1 is SNHLY, CDR2 FYNNEI, per germline. V was pared by 6 bases and J by 6 bases, with 10 bases of the junction left unmatched. The CDR3 runs to 14 residues. The CDR3 protein is CASRVTGAISEAFF. For the CDR3, the DNA is TGTGCCAGCAGAGTTACAGGGGCTATCTCTGAAGCTTTCTTT.

The V call is TRBV30, the J call TRBJ2-7; weak D call: TRBD1 (6 bases). The CDR3 is 14 amino acids. The germline V and J ends were trimmed by 3 bases and 4 bases, with 16 bases remaining between them. Per germline, CDR1 GTSNPN and CDR2 SVGIG (reference sequence). CDR3 DNA sequence: TGTGCCTGGAGAACCAGGGTAGGGGGTTACGAGCAGTACTTC. This encodes CAWRTRVGGYEQYF.

This clonotype was counted ten times or more. The genes are TRBV7-2 and TRBJ2-3; 15 nucleotides match TRBD2. The CDR3 contains 17 residues. The germline V gene encodes CDR1 SGHTA and CDR2 FQGNSA. Trimming removed 5 bases from V and 0 bases from J; junction bases left unmatched: 3. The CDR3 DNA follows: TGTGCCAGCAGCATAGGGACTAGCGGGGGGAGCACAGATACGCAGTATTTT. Protein: CASSIGTSGGSTDTQYF.

This clonotype was observed many times. V and J are TRBV2 and TRBJ2-7; 8 nucleotides match TRBD1. CDR3 length: 14 amino acids. Germline V gives CDR1 SNHLY, CDR2 FYNNEI. Unmatched junction bases numbered 5, after V lost 2 bases and J lost 5 bases. The CDR3 loop is CASSEQGARDEQYF. The CDR3 nucleotides read TGTGCCAGCAGTGAACAGGGGGCGAGGGACGAGCAGTACTTC.

This clonotype was observed many times. The V gene is TRBV20-1, the J gene TRBJ1-2; D is undetermined. V lost 6 bases to trimming and J lost 1 base, with 15 bases between them. This CDR3 has 14 residues. Germline CDR1 and CDR2: DFQATT and SNEGSKA (reference sequence). This CDR3 is CSALMGGNNYGYTF. For the CDR3, the DNA is TGCAGTGCCCTCATGGGAGGGAATAACTATGGCTACACCTTC.

This clonotype appeared many times. The V call is TRBV6-2 or TRBV6-3, the J call TRBJ2-2, with D perhaps matching TRBD1 (7 bases). Germline CDR1 MNHEY, CDR2 SVGEGT. V was trimmed by 0 bases and J by 5 bases, leaving 13 bases between them. This CDR3 is 16 amino acids long. CDR3 coding DNA: TGTGCCAGCAGTTACTCGAGGAGGGGGCGAACCGGGGAGCTGTTTTTT. It yields the protein CASSYSRRGRTGELFF.

This clonotype was seen many times. The chain recombines TRBV20-1 with TRBJ2-1; D remains ambiguous. The CDR3 extends over 11 amino acids. The germline V gene has CDR1 DFQATT and CDR2 SNEGSKA (reference sequence). Trimming left V 2 bases short and J 6 bases short, with 5 bases between. Written as DNA, the CDR3 is TGCAGTGCTAGACTAGTCAATGAGCAGTTCTTC. Amino acids: CSARLVNEQFF.

This clonotype appeared many times. The chain combines TRBV5-1 with TRBJ2-3, with 7 bases lining up with TRBD2. Germline values: CDR1 SGHRS, CDR2 YFSETQ. CDR3 length equals 13 residues. After removal of 4 bases from V and 4 bases from J, the junction contained 3 bases not matched to a gene. CDR3: CASSHGLADTQYF. In nucleotides, the CDR3 is TGCGCCAGCAGCCACGGACTAGCAGATACGCAGTATTTT. The full variable domain, completed using reference TRBV5-1 and TRBJ2-3, is KAGVTQTPRYLIKTRGQQVTLSCSPISGHRSVSWYQQTPGQGLQFLFEYFSETQRNKGNFPGRFSGRQFSNSRSEMNVSTLELGDSALYLCASSHGLADTQYFGPGTRLTVL.

This clonotype was seen only a few times. The rearrangement joins TRBV4-1 to TRBJ2-1; weak D call: TRBD1 (5 bases). The germline V gene has CDR1 MGHRA and CDR2 YSYEKL. Trimming removed 0 bases from V and 7 bases from J, with 16 bases in between. CDR3 length: 16 amino acids. This chain's CDR3 is CASSQDDSAGRNEQFF. DNA of the CDR3: TGCGCCAGCAGCCAAGATGATTCGGCAGGGCGGAATGAGCAGTTCTTC.

This clonotype is a singleton in its sample. V is TRBV4-1 and J is TRBJ1-2; possible D gene TRBD1, 6 bases. V lost 0 bases, J lost 8 bases, and 16 bases lay in between. CDR1 is MGHRA, CDR2 YSYEKL, per germline. The CDR3 totals 15 residues. CDR3 bases: TGCGCCAGCAGCCAAGATACGACAGGTGGCGGCGGCTACACCTTC. Translation: CASSQDTTGGGGYTF.

This rearrangement joins TRBV20-1 to TRBJ2-5; unclear D gene. This CDR3 contains 14 residues. CDR1 DFQATT and CDR2 SNEGSKA come from the germline V gene (reference sequence). Trimming took 1 base from V and 5 from J, leaving 14 bases between them. In nucleotides, the CDR3 is TGCAGTGCTAGAGTAACTTTTGGCCGGGAGACCCAGTACTTC. This translates into CSARVTFGRETQYF.

This clonotype was seen repeatedly, ten times or more. The chain employs TRBV20-1 and TRBJ2-7, with D possibly called TRBD1 or TRBD2 (5 bases each). CDR3 length: 14 residues. Trimming pared 5 bases from V and 2 bases from J, leaving 16 bases between. The germline V gene has CDR1 DFQATT and CDR2 SNEGSKA (reference sequence). The CDR3 region is CSALGDPPPYEQYF. The CDR3 nucleotides read TGCAGTGCTCTCGGGGACCCACCGCCCTACGAGCAGTACTTC.

This clonotype was recorded at least ten times. This sequence joins TRBV11-2 and TRBJ2-1; 8 positions agree with TRBD1. CDR3 length equals 14 residues. Losses at the gene ends were 5 bases for V and 12 bases for J; bases not matched to a gene: 12. Germline assignment: CDR1 SGHAT and CDR2 FQNNGV. In DNA form, the CDR3 reads TGTGCCAGCAGCCACCGGTACGCTGGACAGGGGCAGTTCTTC. Amino acid sequence: CASSHRYAGQGQFF.

CDR3 region: CASSPQRGGRDTQYF. The CDR3 coding sequence is TGTGCCAGCAGCCCCCAACGGGGGGGCCGGGATACGCAGTATTTT. This chain uses TRBV3-1 with TRBJ2-3; TRBD2 matches at 8 bases. Per the germline V gene, CDR1 is LGHDT and CDR2 is YNNKEL (reference sequence). Trimming removed 4 bases from V and 6 bases from J; junction bases left unmatched: 9. CDR3 length: 15 amino acids.

This clonotype was observed a few times. CDR3 DNA sequence: TGTGCCAGCAGCCTACTGGCCCCCAATGAGCAGTTCTTC. It yields the protein CASSLLAPNEQFF. V gene TRBV7-2 combines with J gene TRBJ2-1; D is ambiguous. CDR1 is SGHTA, CDR2 FQGNSA, per germline. The V end lost 5 bases, the J end lost 6 bases, and 11 bases lay between the germline ends. This CDR3 region has 13 residues.

This clonotype has only a few counts. The gene calls are TRBV18 and TRBJ2-1, with 9 bases lining up with TRBD1. The germline gives CDR1 KGHSH, CDR2 LQKENI. The CDR3 is 17 amino acids. Germline trimming cut 0 bases from V and 4 bases from J; bases unmatched to any gene: 7. The CDR3 bases are TGTGCCAGCTCACCACCGGTCGGGGACAGGGATTACAATGAGCAGTTCTTC. Translated: CASSPPVGDRDYNEQFF.

V usage is TRBV27 and J usage is TRBJ1-5, with no clear D. The germline V gene encodes CDR1 MNHEY and CDR2 SMNVEV (reference sequence). The germline V and J ends were trimmed by 4 bases and 6 bases, with 13 bases remaining between them. There are 14 residues in the CDR3. CDR3 DNA sequence: TGTGCCAGCAGTTCAGCGGTGGGGAGTCAGCCCCAGCATTTT. Protein: CASSSAVGSQPQHF.

Ten or more counts support this clonotype. This rearrangement joins TRBV20-1 to TRBJ1-1, with 9 bases aligning to TRBD1. V shed 0 bases, J shed 1 base, and the junction held 3 bases outside the gene matches. Germline CDR1 reads DFQATT; CDR2 reads SNEGSKA (reference sequence). The CDR3 extends over 15 amino acids. As DNA, the CDR3 is TGCAGTGCTAGAGATCTACAGGGGGCGAACACTGAAGCTTTCTTT. Amino acids: CSARDLQGANTEAFF.

This clonotype was seen ten or more times. This rearrangement joins TRBV2 to TRBJ2-7; a weak D match, TRBD2 (5 bases). The CDR3 runs 14 residues. The V gene's germline CDR1 is SNHLY and CDR2 FYNNEI. V lost 4 bases and J 4 bases, leaving 14 bases between the germline ends. The CDR3 sequence: CASSVAGASYEQYF. In nucleotides, the CDR3 is TGTGCCAGCAGTGTTGCGGGTGCAAGTTACGAGCAGTACTTC. The full variable domain, in which reference TRBV2 and TRBJ2-7 provide the parts outside the CDR3, is EPEVTQTPSHQVTQMGQEVILRCVPISNHLYFYWYRQILGQKVEFLVSFYNNEISEKSEIFDDQFSVERPDGSNFTLKIRSTKLEDSAMYFCASSVAGASYEQYFGPGTRLTVT.